The next 24 T cell receptor beta chains were all read from a single sample in a study of blood T cells in healthy people across ages. The use of a sample-barcoded 5' primer and a J-beta primer mix characterized a second PCR of roughly 7 to 12 cycles. MiXCR, run by TCRdb on the 5' RACE reads, gives a single entry per CDR3 protein. Of around 1,000,000 distinct CDR3 sequences listed, about 25% are singletons. The same data also contributed to another study, on T cells of mothers and their children.

Input material: blood. These receptors were obtained from a girl aged 2-15 years in good health.

This clonotype was detected only a few times. The rearrangement uses TRBV7-3 and TRBJ2-2, with D possibly TRBD1 on 5 matching bases. The CDR3 has 14 amino acids. V was trimmed by 6 bases and J by 5 bases, leaving 13 bases between them. CDR1 is SGHTA and CDR2 is FQGTGA in the germline V gene. The CDR3 bases are TGTGCCAGCAGTCCGACAGCCCATACCGGGGAGCTGTTTTTT. It is translated as CASSPTAHTGELFF.

The chain has TRBV6-4 and TRBJ2-3; D is undetermined. This CDR3 has 15 residues. Germline CDR1 and CDR2: MRHNA and SNTAGT. V lost 3 bases and J 4 bases, leaving 14 bases between the germline ends. CDR3 sequence: CASSEELGQADTQYF. The CDR3, as DNA: TGTGCCAGCAGTGAAGAATTAGGGCAGGCAGATACGCAGTATTTT.

This clonotype was seen only a few times. The chain links TRBV7-2 to TRBJ1-4; the D is unclear. The CDR3 sequence is 14 residues long. Germline V gene lookup returns CDR1 SGHTA and CDR2 FQGNSA. Trimming shortened V by 2 bases and J by 6 bases, and 10 bases separated the two germline ends. Written as DNA, the CDR3 is TGTGCCAGCAGCTTAAGGGTTTCGGATGAAAAACTGTTTTTT. Translating it yields CASSLRVSDEKLFF.

The rearrangement links TRBV29-1 to TRBJ2-7, with no clear D. The germline gives CDR1 SQVTM, CDR2 ANQGSEA. Trimming pared 2 bases from V and 9 bases from J, leaving 14 bases between. This CDR3 spans 12 amino acids. This CDR3 is CSVELLGLGQYF. CDR3 sequence (DNA): TGCAGCGTTGAACTCCTGGGATTGGGGCAGTACTTC.

The gene calls are TRBV5-6 and TRBJ2-1, with TRBD2 matching over 12 bases. This CDR3 spans 14 amino acids. Germline trimming cut 6 bases from V and 6 bases from J; bases unmatched to any gene: 4. Germline loops: CDR1 SGHDT, CDR2 YYEEEE. CDR3 residues: CASILTSGSNEQFF. The CDR3 DNA sequence: TGTGCCAGCATCCTGACTAGCGGGAGCAATGAGCAGTTCTTC.

This rearrangement joins TRBV18 to TRBJ1-1, with a weak D call TRBD1 (5 bases). Germline V gives CDR1 KGHSH, CDR2 LQKENI. The CDR3 loop spans 15 amino acids. The V end lost 1 base, the J end lost 4 bases, and 13 bases lay between the germline ends. CDR3 region: CASSPQAGRATEAFF. The CDR3 bases are TGTGCCAGCTCACCACAGGCGGGGCGGGCCACTGAAGCTTTCTTT.

V and J are TRBV11-2 and TRBJ1-4; 7 bases match TRBD1. Germline trimming cut 3 bases from V and 8 bases from J; bases unmatched to any gene: 9. CDR1 and CDR2 (germline): SGHAT, FQNNGV. This CDR3 has 15 amino acids. Written as DNA, the CDR3 is TGTGCCAGCAGCTTGACGACAGGGTTGGGGGAAAAACTGTTTTTT. Translation gives CASSLTTGLGEKLFF.

The chain uses TRBV11-2 and TRBJ1-2; D might be TRBD1 (5 bases). Trimming removed 1 base from V and 8 bases from J, with 14 bases in between. This CDR3 has 14 amino acids. CDR1 is SGHAT, CDR2 FQNNGV, per germline. CDR3 bases: TGTGCCAGCAGCTTAGCAGGGTCTTTGGGGGGCTACACCTTC. Protein sequence: CASSLAGSLGGYTF. Looking up the rest from reference TRBV11-2 and TRBJ1-2 gives the full variable domain: EAGVAQSPRYKIIEKRQSVAFWCNPISGHATLYWYQQILGQGPKLLIQFQNNGVVDDSQLPKDRFSAERLKGVDSTLKIQPAKLEDSAVYLCASSLAGSLGGYTFGSGTRLTVV.

This clonotype was seen a handful of times. CDR3 region: CASSLIPQGSYYEQYF. For the CDR3, the DNA is TGTGCCAGCAGCCTAATCCCGCAGGGGAGTTACTACGAGCAGTACTTC. The V and J genes are TRBV11-2 and TRBJ2-7; D is perhaps TRBD1 (6 bases). This CDR3 is 16 amino acids long. V was shortened by 5 bases and J by 3 bases, with 20 bases between the two germline ends. Germline V CDR1 and CDR2: SGHAT, FQNNGV.

This rearrangement joins TRBV29-1 to TRBJ2-2, with D maybe TRBD1 (5 bases). The length of the CDR3 is 16 residues. V lost 0 bases, J lost 3 bases, and 14 bases lay in between. The germline V gene has CDR1 SQVTM and CDR2 ANQGSEA. Here the CDR3 reads CSVEDRKGIYTGELFF. Here the CDR3 DNA reads TGCAGCGTTGAAGATCGAAAGGGGATCTACACCGGGGAGCTGTTTTTT.

This clonotype was detected only a few times. This sequence joins TRBV2 and TRBJ1-1, with D uncertain. The CDR3 consists of 10 residues. CDR1 SNHLY and CDR2 FYNNEI come from the germline V gene. With 2 bases removed from V and 5 bases from J, the gap between germline ends came to 0 bases. The CDR3, as DNA: TGTGCCAGCAGTGAAACTGAAGCTTTCTTT. Translating it yields CASSETEAFF.

This clonotype was counted between two and nine times. The gene calls are TRBV6-1 and TRBJ2-1; 9 bases match TRBD2. V dropped 5 bases and J dropped 2; count of bases not matched to a gene: 7. The CDR3 is 16 residues long. Germline CDR1 is MNHNS and CDR2 is SASEGT. CDR3 region: CASSPLAGDTYNEQFF. The CDR3 DNA reads TGTGCCAGCAGTCCTTTAGCGGGAGACACCTACAATGAGCAGTTCTTC.

This clonotype was observed a handful of times. The V call is TRBV20-1, the J call TRBJ2-5; the D is unclear. The end of the DNA aligns better with TRBJ2-1, so the J call may be wrong. This CDR3 spans 14 amino acids. Germline lookup yields CDR1 DFQATT and CDR2 SNEGSKA (reference sequence). The CDR3 nucleotides are TGCAGTGCCCACTGGCAGGAAACAAACAATGAGCAGTTCTTC. It specifies CSAHWQETNNEQFF.

The table lists this clonotype with a few counts. J is TRBJ2-2 and V is TRBV28; the match to TRBD1 covers 9 bases. Germline loops: CDR1 MDHEN, CDR2 SYDVKM. The CDR3 is 17 amino acids. Germline trimming cut 1 base from V and 6 bases from J; bases unmatched to any gene: 9. The CDR3 region is CASSLSSQGARSGELFF. The CDR3 DNA sequence: TGTGCCAGCAGTTTATCTTCACAGGGGGCGCGGTCCGGGGAGCTGTTTTTT.

The chain employs TRBV4-3 and TRBJ1-4; TRBD1 might be the D (6 bases). Germline assignment: CDR1 LGHNA and CDR2 YSLEER. V lost 3 bases to trimming and J lost 8 bases, with 19 bases between them. CDR3 length: 16 residues. CDR3: CASSQVGGAVGEKLFF. CDR3 coding DNA: TGCGCCAGCAGCCAGGTTGGGGGGGCTGTAGGGGAAAAACTGTTTTTT.

The chain recombines TRBV29-1 with TRBJ1-2; D is uncertain. CDR3 length equals 12 residues. V shed 6 bases and J shed 10 bases, with 18 bases lying between them. Germline V lookup: CDR1 SQVTM, CDR2 ANQGSEA. In DNA form, the CDR3 reads TGCAGCGTCGAGGCAGAGCAAGGAGACTACACCTTC. Translation gives CSVEAEQGDYTF.

This clonotype occurred a few times. The CDR3 loop reads CSARLAGMVNEQFF. CDR3 sequence (DNA): TGCAGTGCTAGGTTAGCAGGGATGGTAAATGAGCAGTTCTTC. The chain joins TRBV20-1 to TRBJ2-1, with a possible D match to TRBD1 (5 bases). CDR1 DFQATT and CDR2 SNEGSKA come from the germline V gene (reference sequence). This CDR3 is 14 amino acids long. V was cut by 3 bases and J by 7 bases, with 16 bases left in between.

The V gene is TRBV12-3 or TRBV12-4, the J gene TRBJ2-5; the D is unclear. The CDR3 consists of 12 residues. Trimming removed 10 bases at V and 5 bases at J, with 14 bases between. The CDR3 nucleotides read TGTGCCACCCGACCCGCGACGGAGACCCAGTACTTC. It yields the protein CATRPATETQYF.

This chain links TRBV15 with TRBJ1-4, with 7 bases fitting TRBD1. Germline assignment: CDR1 LNHNV and CDR2 YYDKDF (reference sequence). The length of the CDR3 is 15 residues. Unmatched junction bases numbered 14, after V lost 8 bases and J lost 8 bases. The CDR3 loop reads CATLGRQGREEKLFF. In nucleotides, the CDR3 is TGTGCCACCCTAGGACGACAGGGAAGAGAGGAAAAACTGTTTTTT.

The chain uses TRBV7-3 and TRBJ2-2; no definite D call. Germline V gene lookup returns CDR1 SGHTA and CDR2 FQGTGA. Deletions cut 0 bases from V and 6 bases from J, with 11 bases between. The CDR3 is made up of 15 amino acids. The CDR3 nucleotides are TGTGCCAGCAGCTTAACGTCAGGTGGGGCCGGGGAGCTGTTTTTT. It translates to CASSLTSGGAGELFF.

Only a few counts were recorded for this clonotype. The chain links TRBV7-2 to TRBJ1-6, with D possibly TRBD1 on 5 matching bases. The ends were cut back, 0 bases at V and 14 bases at J, with 8 bases in the middle. Germline loops: CDR1 SGHTA, CDR2 FQGNSA. This CDR3 has 12 residues. In DNA form, the CDR3 reads TGTGCCAGCAGCTTAGCGGGGGAGACCCTCCACTTT. Protein product: CASSLAGETLHF.

This clonotype was observed a few times. The chain joins TRBV6-5 to TRBJ2-7; either TRBD1 or TRBD2 may supply D (5 bases each). The closer fit of TRBJ2-5 to the DNA end suggests the J call may be wrong. The CDR3 spans 14 residues. Germline values: CDR1 MNHEY, CDR2 SVGAGI. The CDR3 DNA sequence: TGTGCCAGCACACCCGGGACCAAACAAGAGACCCAGTACTTC. This encodes CASTPGTKQETQYF.

This clonotype showed up just a few times. The chain combines TRBV12-3 or TRBV12-4 with TRBJ2-3; TRBD1 or TRBD2 may be the D gene (5 bases each). Trimming removed 4 bases at V and 10 bases at J, with 15 bases between. This CDR3 has 13 residues. The CDR3 protein is CASSWDRGIAQYF. CDR3 sequence (DNA): TGTGCCAGCAGTTGGGACCGCGGTATTGCGCAGTATTTT.

V gene TRBV3-1 combines with J gene TRBJ2-7, with TRBD1 as a possible D gene (6 bases). This CDR3 region has 15 residues. The germline CDR1 and CDR2 sequences are LGHDT and YNNKEL (reference sequence). Between the trimmed V and J ends, which lost 7 bases and 0 bases, there was a span of 16 bases. In DNA, the CDR3 is TGTGCCAGCAACCACGACAGGAGGAGCTCCTACGAGCAGTACTTC. Translated: CASNHDRRSSYEQYF.